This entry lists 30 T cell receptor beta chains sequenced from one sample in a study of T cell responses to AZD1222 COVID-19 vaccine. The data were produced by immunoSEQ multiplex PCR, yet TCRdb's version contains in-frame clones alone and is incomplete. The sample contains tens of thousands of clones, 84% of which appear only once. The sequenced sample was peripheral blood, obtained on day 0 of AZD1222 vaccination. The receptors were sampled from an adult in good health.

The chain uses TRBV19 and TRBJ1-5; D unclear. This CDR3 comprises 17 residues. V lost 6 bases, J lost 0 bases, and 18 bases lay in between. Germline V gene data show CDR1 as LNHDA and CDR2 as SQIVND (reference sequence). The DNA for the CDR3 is TGTGCCAGTAGCCCCCCCCCGACTCAGTATAGCAATCAGCCCCAGCATTTT. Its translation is CASSPPPTQYSNQPQHF.

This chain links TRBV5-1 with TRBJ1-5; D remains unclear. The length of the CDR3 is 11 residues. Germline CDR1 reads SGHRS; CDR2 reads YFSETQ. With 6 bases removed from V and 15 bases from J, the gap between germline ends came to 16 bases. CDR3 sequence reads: CASTLGPLAHF. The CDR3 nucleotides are TGCGCCAGCACCCTTGGGCCCCTCGCGCATTTT.

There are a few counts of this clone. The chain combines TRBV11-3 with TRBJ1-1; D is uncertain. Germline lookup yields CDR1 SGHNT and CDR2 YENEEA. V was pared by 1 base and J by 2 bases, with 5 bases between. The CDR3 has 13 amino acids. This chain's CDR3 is CASSLGVNTEAFF. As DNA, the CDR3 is TGTGCCAGCAGCTTAGGGGTTAACACTGAAGCTTTCTTT.

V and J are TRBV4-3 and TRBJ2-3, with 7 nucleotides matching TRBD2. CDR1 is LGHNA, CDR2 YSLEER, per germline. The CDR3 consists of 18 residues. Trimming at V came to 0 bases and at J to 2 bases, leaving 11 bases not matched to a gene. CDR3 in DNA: TGCGCCAGCAGCCAAGATAACATGGCTAGCGGCTTCACAGATACGCAGTATTTT. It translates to CASSQDNMASGFTDTQYF.

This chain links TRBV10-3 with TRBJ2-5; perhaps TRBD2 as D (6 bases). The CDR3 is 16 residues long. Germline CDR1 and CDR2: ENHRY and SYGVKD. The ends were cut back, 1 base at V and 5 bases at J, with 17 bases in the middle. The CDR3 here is CAISEFLPRGSETQYF. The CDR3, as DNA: TGTGCCATCAGTGAGTTCCTACCTCGGGGGTCGGAGACCCAGTACTTC.

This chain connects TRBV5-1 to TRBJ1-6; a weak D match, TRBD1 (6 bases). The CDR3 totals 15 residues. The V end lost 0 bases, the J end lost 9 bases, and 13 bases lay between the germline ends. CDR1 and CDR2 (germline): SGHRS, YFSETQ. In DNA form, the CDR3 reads TGCGCCAGCAGCTTGGCCTGGCAGGGGTTTTCACCCCTCCACTTT. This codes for CASSLAWQGFSPLHF.

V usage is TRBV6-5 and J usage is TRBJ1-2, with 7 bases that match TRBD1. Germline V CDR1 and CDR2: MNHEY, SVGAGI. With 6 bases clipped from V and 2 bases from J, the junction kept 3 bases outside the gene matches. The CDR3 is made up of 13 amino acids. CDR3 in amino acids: CASRETGNYGYTF. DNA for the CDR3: TGTGCCAGCAGAGAGACAGGGAACTATGGCTACACCTTC.

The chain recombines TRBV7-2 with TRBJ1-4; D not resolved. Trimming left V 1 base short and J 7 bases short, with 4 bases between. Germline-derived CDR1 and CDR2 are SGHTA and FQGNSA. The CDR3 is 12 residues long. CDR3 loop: CASSLDSEKLFF. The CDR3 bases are TGTGCCAGCAGCTTAGATAGTGAAAAACTGTTTTTT.

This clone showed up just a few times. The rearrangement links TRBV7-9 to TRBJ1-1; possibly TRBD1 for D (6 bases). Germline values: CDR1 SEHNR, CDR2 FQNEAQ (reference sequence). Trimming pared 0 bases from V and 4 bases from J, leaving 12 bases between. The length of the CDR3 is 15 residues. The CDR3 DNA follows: TGTGCCAGCAGCTTAGCGGGGGCAGGGTTCACTGAAGCTTTCTTT. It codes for CASSLAGAGFTEAFF.

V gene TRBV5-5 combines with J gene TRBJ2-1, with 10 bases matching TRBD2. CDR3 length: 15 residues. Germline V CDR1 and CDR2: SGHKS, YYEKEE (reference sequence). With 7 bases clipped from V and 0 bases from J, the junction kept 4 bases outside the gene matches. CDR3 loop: CASEIAGGSYNEQFF. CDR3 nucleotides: TGTGCCAGCGAAATAGCGGGGGGCTCCTACAATGAGCAGTTCTTC.

CDR3 bases: TGCGCCAGCAGCCAAGTGGGCAGGGCCCAAAACATTCAGTACTTC. This translates into CASSQVGRAQNIQYF. The V gene is TRBV4-1, the J gene TRBJ2-4, with D perhaps matching TRBD1 (5 bases). This CDR3 is built from 15 residues. Trimming took 1 base from V and 5 from J, leaving 12 bases between them. The germline V gene has CDR1 MGHRA and CDR2 YSYEKL.

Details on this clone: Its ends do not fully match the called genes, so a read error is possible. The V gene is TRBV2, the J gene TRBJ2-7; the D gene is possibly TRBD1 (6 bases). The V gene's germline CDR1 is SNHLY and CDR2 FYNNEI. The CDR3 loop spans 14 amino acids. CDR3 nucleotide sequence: TGTGCCAGCAGCTCGGACAGAAGCTCCTACGAGCGGTACTTC. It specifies CASSSDRSSYERYF.

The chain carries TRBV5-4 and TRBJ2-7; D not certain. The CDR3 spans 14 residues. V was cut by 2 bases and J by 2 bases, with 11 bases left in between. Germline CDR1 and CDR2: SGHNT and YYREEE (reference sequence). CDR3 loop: CASSFSVFPYEQYF. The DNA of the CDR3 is TGTGCCAGCAGCTTCTCAGTTTTTCCCTACGAGCAGTACTTC.

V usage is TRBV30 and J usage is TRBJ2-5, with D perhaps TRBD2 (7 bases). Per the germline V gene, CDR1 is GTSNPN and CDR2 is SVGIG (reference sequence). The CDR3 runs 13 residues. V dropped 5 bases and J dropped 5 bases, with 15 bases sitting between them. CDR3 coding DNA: TGTGCCTGGGGACGGGGGGCCGGGGAGACCCAGTACTTC. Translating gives CAWGRGAGETQYF.

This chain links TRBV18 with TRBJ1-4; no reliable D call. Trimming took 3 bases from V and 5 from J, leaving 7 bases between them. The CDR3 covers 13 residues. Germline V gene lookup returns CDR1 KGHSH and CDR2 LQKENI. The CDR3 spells CASSPNLNEKLFF. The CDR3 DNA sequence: TGTGCCAGCTCACCGAACCTAAATGAAAAACTGTTTTTT. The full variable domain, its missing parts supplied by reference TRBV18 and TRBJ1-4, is NAGVMQNPRHLVRRRGQEARLRCSPMKGHSHVYWYRQLPEEGLKFMVYLQKENIIDESGMPKERFSAEFPKEGPSILRIQQVVRGDSAAYFCASSPNLNEKLFFGSGTQLSVL.

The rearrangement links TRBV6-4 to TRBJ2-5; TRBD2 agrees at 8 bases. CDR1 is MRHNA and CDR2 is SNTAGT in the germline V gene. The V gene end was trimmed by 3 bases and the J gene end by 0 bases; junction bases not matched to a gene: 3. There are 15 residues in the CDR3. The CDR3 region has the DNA TGTGCCAGCAGTGAGAGCGGGGGAGACCAAGAGACCCAGTACTTC. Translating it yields CASSESGGDQETQYF.

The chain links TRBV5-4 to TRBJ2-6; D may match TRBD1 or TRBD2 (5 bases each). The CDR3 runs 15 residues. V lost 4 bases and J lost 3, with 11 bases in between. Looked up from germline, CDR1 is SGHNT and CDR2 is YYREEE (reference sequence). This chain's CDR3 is CASSPGHGGANVLTF. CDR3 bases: TGTGCCAGCAGCCCGGGGCACGGTGGGGCCAACGTCCTGACTTTC.

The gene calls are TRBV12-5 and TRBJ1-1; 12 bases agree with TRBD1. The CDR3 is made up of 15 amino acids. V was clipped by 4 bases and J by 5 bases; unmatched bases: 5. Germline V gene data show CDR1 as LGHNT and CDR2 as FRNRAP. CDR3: CASGYGDRGQTEAFF. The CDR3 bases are TGTGCTAGTGGTTATGGGGACAGGGGGCAAACTGAAGCTTTCTTT.

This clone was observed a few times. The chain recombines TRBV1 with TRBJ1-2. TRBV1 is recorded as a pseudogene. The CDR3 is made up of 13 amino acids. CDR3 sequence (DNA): TGCACCAGCAGCCAAGGCCCACGGAGTGGCTACACCTTC. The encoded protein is CTSSQGPRSGYTF.

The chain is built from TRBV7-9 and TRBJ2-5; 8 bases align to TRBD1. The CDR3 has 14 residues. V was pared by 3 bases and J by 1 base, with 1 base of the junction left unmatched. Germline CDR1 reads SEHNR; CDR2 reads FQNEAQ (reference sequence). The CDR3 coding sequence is TGTGCCAGCAGCTTTACAGGGGGCCAAGAGACCCAGTACTTC. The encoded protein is CASSFTGGQETQYF.

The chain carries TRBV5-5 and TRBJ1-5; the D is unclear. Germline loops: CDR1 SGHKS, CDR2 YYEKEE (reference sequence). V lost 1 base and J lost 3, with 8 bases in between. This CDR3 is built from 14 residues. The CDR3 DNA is TGTGCCAGCAGCTTGACTGATCTCAATCAGCCCCAGCATTTT. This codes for CASSLTDLNQPQHF.

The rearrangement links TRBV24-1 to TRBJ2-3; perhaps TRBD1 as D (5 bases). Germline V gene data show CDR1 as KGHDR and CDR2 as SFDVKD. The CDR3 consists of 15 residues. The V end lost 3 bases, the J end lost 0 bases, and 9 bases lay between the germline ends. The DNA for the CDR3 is TGTGCCACCAGTGATCCCCGGACAAGCACAGATACGCAGTATTTT. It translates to CATSDPRTSTDTQYF.

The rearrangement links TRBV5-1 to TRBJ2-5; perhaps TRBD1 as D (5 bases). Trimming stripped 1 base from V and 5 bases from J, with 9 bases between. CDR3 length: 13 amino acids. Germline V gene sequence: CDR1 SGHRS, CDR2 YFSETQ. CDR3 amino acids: CASSLWGRETQYF. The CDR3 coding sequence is TGCGCCAGCAGCTTGTGGGGCCGGGAGACCCAGTACTTC.

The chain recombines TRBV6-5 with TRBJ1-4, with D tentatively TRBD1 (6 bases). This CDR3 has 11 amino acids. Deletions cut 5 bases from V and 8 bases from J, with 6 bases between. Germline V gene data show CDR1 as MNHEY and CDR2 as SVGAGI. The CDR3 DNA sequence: TGTGCCAGCAGTCAGGGGGAAAAACTGTTTTTT. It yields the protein CASSQGEKLFF.

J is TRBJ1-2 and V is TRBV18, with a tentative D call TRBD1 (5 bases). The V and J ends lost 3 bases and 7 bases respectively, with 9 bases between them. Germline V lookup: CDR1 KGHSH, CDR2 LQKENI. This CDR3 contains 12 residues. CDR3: CASSPRDPGYTF. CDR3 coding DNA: TGTGCCAGCTCACCTCGGGACCCTGGCTACACCTTC.

The CDR3: CASQSGGETQYF. The DNA for the CDR3 is TGTGCCAGCCAGAGCGGGGGAGAGACCCAGTACTTC. The chain uses TRBV2 and TRBJ2-5, with 8 bases identical to TRBD2. The germline CDR1 and CDR2 sequences are SNHLY and FYNNEI. J was trimmed by 4 bases and V by 8 bases; bases with no gene match: 3. The CDR3 contains 12 residues.

This CDR3 reads CASSVRQTRFYEQYF. CDR3 in DNA: TGTGCCAGCAGTGTCAGGCAGACCCGGTTCTACGAGCAGTACTTC. This sequence joins TRBV2 and TRBJ2-7; no clear D. Germline V CDR1 and CDR2: SNHLY, FYNNEI. The CDR3 extends over 15 amino acids. V shed 4 bases and J shed 3 bases, with 16 bases lying between them.

CDR3 sequence reads: CAISPTGDSNQPQHF. CDR3 DNA: TGTGCCATCAGTCCGACAGGGGATAGCAATCAGCCCCAGCATTTT. The chain uses TRBV10-3 and TRBJ1-5; TRBD1 aligns across 8 bases. V lost 5 bases, J lost 0 bases, and 3 bases stayed unmatched. This CDR3 is 15 amino acids long. CDR1 and CDR2 from the germline V gene are ENHRY and SYGVKD.

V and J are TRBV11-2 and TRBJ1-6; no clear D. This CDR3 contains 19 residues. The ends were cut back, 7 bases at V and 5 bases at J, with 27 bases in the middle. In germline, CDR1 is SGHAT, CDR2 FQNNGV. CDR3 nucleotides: TGTGCCAGCACCACGAAGATAAGGGAGAGGGCTTGGGATAATTCACCCCTCCACTTT. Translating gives CASTTKIRERAWDNSPLHF.

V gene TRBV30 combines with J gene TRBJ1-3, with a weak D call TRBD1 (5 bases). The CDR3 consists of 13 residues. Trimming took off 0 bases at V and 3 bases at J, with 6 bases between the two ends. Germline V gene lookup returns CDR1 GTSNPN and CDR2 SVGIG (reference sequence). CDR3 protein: CAWSVRGGNTIYF. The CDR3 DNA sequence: TGTGCCTGGAGTGTAAGGGGTGGAAACACCATATATTTT.